The present entry profiles one TCR beta chain with its context. This sample is drawn from a study of cytomegalovirus exposure and HLA in healthy donors. Both 60 Vbeta primers and 13 Jbeta primers went into the PCR. TCRdb keeps only in-frame clones here, not all; method: immunoSEQ multiplex PCR. The data show some 200,000 clones, less than 85% seen once. Trimming shortened V by 6 bases and J by 0 bases, and 11 bases separated the two germline ends. The CDR3 has 13 amino acids. Germline V gene lookup returns CDR1 GTSNPN and CDR2 SVGIG (reference sequence). The clonotype comes from a girl between 5 and 17 years old in good health and CMV-seropositive. The V call is TRBV30, the J call TRBJ1-2; possibly TRBD1 for D (6 bases). The sequenced sample consisted of PBMCs. CDR3 protein: CACPGHPNYGYTF. The CDR3 nucleotides read TGTGCCTGCCCGGGACACCCTAACTATGGCTACACCTTC.